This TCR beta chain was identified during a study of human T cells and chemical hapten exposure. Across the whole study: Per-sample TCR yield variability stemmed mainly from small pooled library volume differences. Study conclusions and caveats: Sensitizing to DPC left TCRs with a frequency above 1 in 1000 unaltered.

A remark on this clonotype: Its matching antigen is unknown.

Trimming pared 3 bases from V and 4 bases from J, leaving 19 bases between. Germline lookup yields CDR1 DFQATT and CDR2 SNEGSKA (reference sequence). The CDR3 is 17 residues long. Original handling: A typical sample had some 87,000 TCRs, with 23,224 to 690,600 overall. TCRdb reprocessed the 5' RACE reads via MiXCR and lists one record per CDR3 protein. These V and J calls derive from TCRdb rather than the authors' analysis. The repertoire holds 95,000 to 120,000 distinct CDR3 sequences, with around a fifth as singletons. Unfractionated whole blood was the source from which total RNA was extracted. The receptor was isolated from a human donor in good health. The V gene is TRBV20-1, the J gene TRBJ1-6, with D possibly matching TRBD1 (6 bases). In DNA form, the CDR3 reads TGCAGTGCTAGTCGACAGGTCAAAGGAGGGTATAATTCACCCCTCCACTTT. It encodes CSASRQVKGGYNSPLHF.